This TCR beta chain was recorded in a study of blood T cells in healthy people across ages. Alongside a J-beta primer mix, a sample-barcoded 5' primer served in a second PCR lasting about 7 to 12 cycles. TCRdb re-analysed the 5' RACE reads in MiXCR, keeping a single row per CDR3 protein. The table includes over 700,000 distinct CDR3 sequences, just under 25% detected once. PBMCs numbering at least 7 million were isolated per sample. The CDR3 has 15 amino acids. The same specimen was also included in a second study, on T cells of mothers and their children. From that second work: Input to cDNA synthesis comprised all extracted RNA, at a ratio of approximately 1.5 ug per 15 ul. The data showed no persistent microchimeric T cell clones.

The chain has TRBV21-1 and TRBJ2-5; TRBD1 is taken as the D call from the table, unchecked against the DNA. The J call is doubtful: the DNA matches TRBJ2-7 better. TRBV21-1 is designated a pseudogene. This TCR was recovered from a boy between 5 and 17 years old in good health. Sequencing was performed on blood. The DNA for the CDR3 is TGTGCCAGCAGCAAGGGGGACAGGGAGAGCGACGAGCAGTACTTC. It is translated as CASSKGDRESDEQYF.